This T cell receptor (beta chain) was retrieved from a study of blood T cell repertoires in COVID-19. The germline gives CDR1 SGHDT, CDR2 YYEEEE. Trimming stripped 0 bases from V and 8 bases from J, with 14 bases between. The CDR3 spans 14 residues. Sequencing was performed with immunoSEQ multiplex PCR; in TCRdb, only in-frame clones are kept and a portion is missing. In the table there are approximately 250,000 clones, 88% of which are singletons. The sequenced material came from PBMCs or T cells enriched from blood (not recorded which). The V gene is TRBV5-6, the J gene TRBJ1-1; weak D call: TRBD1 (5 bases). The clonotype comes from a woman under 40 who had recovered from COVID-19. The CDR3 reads CASSLVAGRLEAFF. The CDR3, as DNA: TGTGCCAGCAGCTTGGTGGCAGGGCGCCTGGAAGCTTTCTTT.